This T cell receptor beta chain was obtained from a study of beta chain features in type 1 diabetes. The table lists this clone with a count of one. cDNA synthesis used the whole RNA isolate, giving expressed TCRB sequences. Sequenced by immunoSEQ multiplex PCR; TCRdb stores in-frame clones only, minus some. This sample has tens of thousands of clones, with 60% to 80% found just once. CD45RO/CCR7/CD25/CD127/CD95/CD27 staining was used to isolate CD4+ naive, central memory, regulatory and stem cell-like memory cells by sorting. This CDR3 region has 12 residues. Germline assignment: CDR1 SGDLS and CDR2 YYNGEE. Trimming pared 2 bases from V and 7 bases from J, leaving 6 bases between.

The source of this sequence is a woman aged 35 to 49 in good health. Sequencing was performed on Tregs from blood. The genes are TRBV9 and TRBJ1-4; D gene unclear. The CDR3 loop is CASSVSGEKLFF. Written as DNA, the CDR3 is TGTGCCAGCAGCGTCTCGGGTGAAAAACTGTTTTTT.